These T cell receptor beta chains were read from a single sample in a study of early T cells in non-severe SARS-CoV-2 infection. TCRdb re-derived calls from the 5' RACE reads in MiXCR, one entry per CDR3 protein. This sample has over 70,000 distinct CDR3 sequences, with roughly 15% found just once. Sample: whole blood, taken at baseline. The receptor source for this set is an adult who was a healthcare worker with PCR-confirmed SARS-CoV-2 infection or an uninfected control (not recorded which). The CDR3 runs from the conserved cysteine through the conserved F or W. D genes are given only for firm matches. The listing skips clone size in some rows; elsewhere it reads once, few, many or a size class.

CDR3 DNA: TGTGCCAGCAGCTTAAGACACTCTGGAAACACCATATATTTT
CDR3 protein: CASSLRHSGNTIYF
clone size: .
J gene: TRBJ1-3
D gene: .
V gene: TRBV5-6

CDR3 DNA: TGCAGTGTTGCCCAGCAGGACCCGACATCGGGGTACTTC
CDR3 protein: CSVAQQDPTSGYF
clone size: few
J gene: TRBJ2-7
D gene: .
V gene: TRBV20-1

CDR3 DNA: TGTGCCAGCAGCTTAGGGGACTCCCCCTTCTACGAGCAGTACTTC
CDR3 protein: CASSLGDSPFYEQYF
clone size: .
J gene: TRBJ2-7
D gene: .
V gene: TRBV11-2

CDR3 DNA: TGTGCCAGCAGTGGGGAGCGGGAGGCTGAGCAGTTCTTC
CDR3 protein: CASSGEREAEQFF
clone size: many
J gene: TRBJ2-1
D gene: TRBD2
V gene: TRBV2

CDR3 DNA: TGTGCCAGCAGTTTCGGACCGAGGTATAGCAATCAGCCCCAGCATTTT
CDR3 protein: CASSFGPRYSNQPQHF
clone size: .
J gene: TRBJ1-5
D gene: .
V gene: TRBV28

CDR3 DNA: TGTGCCATCAGTGAGCCCGGCTTAGATCGGGAGCTGTTTTTT
CDR3 protein: CAISEPGLDRELFF
clone size: .
J gene: TRBJ2-2
D gene: .
V gene: TRBV10-3

CDR3 DNA: TGTGCCAGCAGCTTGGGGGTGGCGTACACAGATACGCAGTATTTT
CDR3 protein: CASSLGVAYTDTQYF
clone size: .
J gene: TRBJ2-3
D gene: .
V gene: TRBV7-3

CDR3 DNA: TGTGCCAGCAGCCCGACTAGTTGGCGGGGCGAGCAGTACTTC
CDR3 protein: CASSPTSWRGEQYF
clone size: many
J gene: TRBJ2-7
D gene: .
V gene: TRBV7-6

CDR3 DNA: TGCGCCAGCAGGGCCCAGACTAGCGGGTCCTACAATGAGCAGTTCTTC
CDR3 protein: CASRAQTSGSYNEQFF
clone size: .
J gene: TRBJ2-1
D gene: TRBD2
V gene: TRBV5-1

CDR3 DNA: TGCAGTGCTAGAGTGGCTAGCGGGAGAGGTGACACAGATACGCAGTATTTT
CDR3 protein: CSARVASGRGDTDTQYF
clone size: few
J gene: TRBJ2-3
D gene: TRBD2
V gene: TRBV20-1

CDR3 DNA: TGTGCCAGCAGCATTTTCCGGGGAGTAACCTACAATGAGCAGTTCTTC
CDR3 protein: CASSIFRGVTYNEQFF
clone size: .
J gene: TRBJ2-1
D gene: .
V gene: TRBV11-2

CDR3 DNA: TGTGCCAGCAGTGTTCGGGGGTCTCAAGAGACCCAGTACTTC
CDR3 protein: CASSVRGSQETQYF
clone size: .
J gene: TRBJ2-5
D gene: .
V gene: TRBV3-1

CDR3 DNA: TGTGCCAGCCCGCGACAGGGAATTTACGAGCAGTACTTC
CDR3 protein: CASPRQGIYEQYF
clone size: .
J gene: TRBJ2-7
D gene: TRBD1
V gene: TRBV28

CDR3 DNA: TGTGCCAGCAGCCACCTTAGCGGGAGAGACACCGGGGAGCTGTTTTTT
CDR3 protein: CASSHLSGRDTGELFF
clone size: .
J gene: TRBJ2-2
D gene: TRBD2
V gene: TRBV3-1

CDR3 DNA: TGTGCCAGCAGTGGGAGGACAGGGTGGAGCACTGAAGCTTTCTTT
CDR3 protein: CASSGRTGWSTEAFF
clone size: .
J gene: TRBJ1-1
D gene: TRBD1
V gene: TRBV25-1

CDR3 DNA: TGTGCCAGCAGCTTAGACCGCCCCGCCTACAATGAGCAGTTCTTC
CDR3 protein: CASSLDRPAYNEQFF
clone size: many
J gene: TRBJ2-1
D gene: .
V gene: TRBV7-2

CDR3 DNA: TGTGCCAGCAGCCCATTAGGCGACCGAAGTGAGGAGCAGTACTTC
CDR3 protein: CASSPLGDRSEEQYF
clone size: few
J gene: TRBJ2-7
D gene: .
V gene: TRBV14